This T cell receptor beta chain was observed in a study of cytomegalovirus exposure and HLA in healthy donors. Study-wide findings and caveats: As confirmed in vitro, three CMV-associated chains were specific for CMV antigens. It emerged from a later analysis that several of the most significant clusters appeared to be linked to common viral pathogens. Reportedly, HLA-A and HLA-B alleles of most subjects were accurately predicted from TCR beta.

Of note for this clone: Its matching antigen is unknown.

The germline CDR1 and CDR2 sequences are SQVTM and ANQGSEA. The CDR3 extends over 14 amino acids. Trimming pared 6 bases from V and 2 bases from J, leaving 17 bases between. The PCR ran on 60 Vbeta and 13 Jbeta primers. Some clones are missing from TCRdb's copy, which holds only in-frame ones; the method was immunoSEQ multiplex PCR. The data show roughly 120,000 clones, with around 77% seen just once and under 6% held by the top ten. The sample consisted of PBMCs. V is TRBV29-1 and J is TRBJ2-7, with a tentative D call TRBD1 (5 bases). The receptor was isolated from a man aged 25 to 40 in good health and CMV-seronegative. The CDR3: CSVLLSDRTYEQYF. Here the CDR3 DNA reads TGCAGCGTCCTACTATCAGACAGAACCTACGAGCAGTACTTC.